The 26 T cell receptor beta chains reported below all come from one sample, sequenced in a study of blood T cells in healthy people across ages. Primed by a sample-barcoded 5' primer and a J-beta primer mix, a second PCR proceeded for 7 to 11 cycles. TCRdb re-derived calls from the 5' RACE reads in MiXCR, one entry per CDR3 protein. The sample consists of about 570,000 distinct CDR3 sequences, roughly 29% of them appearing once. Sequenced input: blood. These TCRs come from a woman between 65 and 79 years old in good health.

The rearrangement links TRBV7-9 to TRBJ2-5; 13 bases line up with TRBD2. This CDR3 comprises 18 residues. The V and J ends lost 5 bases and 5 bases, in that order; junction bases with no gene match: 14. Germline values: CDR1 SEHNR, CDR2 FQNEAQ (reference sequence). The CDR3 sequence is CASSPGTSGVLSGETQYF. The CDR3, as DNA: TGTGCCAGCAGCCCCGGGACTAGCGGGGTCTTATCCGGGGAGACCCAGTACTTC.

Here the CDR3 reads CASSLGVAARQTEKLFF. In DNA, the CDR3 is TGTGCCAGCAGCTTAGGGGTGGCGGCCAGACAGACTGAAAAACTGTTTTTT. V gene TRBV7-9 combines with J gene TRBJ1-4, with D possibly being TRBD1 (5 bases). Germline V gene lookup returns CDR1 SEHNR and CDR2 FQNEAQ (reference sequence). With 1 base removed from V and 7 bases from J, the gap between germline ends came to 19 bases. The CDR3 totals 17 residues. The complete variable domain, with remaining parts taken from reference TRBV7-9 and TRBJ1-4, reads DTGVSQNPRHKITKRGQNVTFRCDPISEHNRLYWYRQTLGQGPEFLTYFQNEAQLEKSRLLSDRFSAERPKGSFSTLEIQRTEQGDSAMYLCASSLGVAARQTEKLFFGSGTQLSVL.

This clonotype was counted a few times. The chain links TRBV5-1 to TRBJ2-5; the match to TRBD2 covers 7 bases. CDR1 and CDR2 from the germline V gene are SGHRS and YFSETQ. This CDR3 region has 15 residues. Unmatched junction bases numbered 8, after V lost 4 bases and J lost 2 bases. CDR3 region: CASSRQTGGQETQYF. CDR3 DNA sequence: TGCGCCAGCAGCAGGCAAACGGGGGGACAAGAGACCCAGTACTTC.

J is TRBJ1-1 and V is TRBV5-5; D might be TRBD1 (6 bases). The CDR3 loop spans 16 amino acids. CDR1 is SGHKS, CDR2 YYEKEE, per germline (reference sequence). Trimming removed 1 base from V and 1 base from J, with 14 bases in between. This CDR3 is CASSLTMGAGNTEAFF. For the CDR3, the DNA is TGTGCCAGCAGCTTGACAATGGGGGCCGGGAACACTGAAGCTTTCTTT.

In this sample, this clonotype turned up a few times. The chain joins TRBV25-1 to TRBJ2-1, with no clear D. Germline CDR1 is MGHDK and CDR2 is SYGVNS. The V gene lost 5 bases and the J gene lost 8 bases, with 7 bases spanning the gap. The CDR3 is 11 amino acids. CDR3 DNA sequence: TGTGCCAGCAGTAGGGCATATGAGCAGTTCTTC. This gives the protein CASSRAYEQFF.

The J gene is TRBJ1-4, the V gene TRBV20-1; D gene uncertain. The V end was cut by 7 bases, the J end by 0 bases, with 9 bases between. Germline CDR1 is DFQATT and CDR2 is SNEGSKA (reference sequence). The CDR3 is made up of 13 amino acids. CDR3 protein: CSGVTATNEKLFF. The CDR3 bases are TGCAGTGGGGTCACGGCAACTAATGAAAAACTGTTTTTT.

About this clonotype: Compared with germline, one end of the junction differs, possibly owing to a read error. This chain connects TRBV5-1 to TRBJ2-2; 11 bases match TRBD1. Per the germline V gene, CDR1 is SGHRS and CDR2 is YFSETQ. CDR3 size: 16 residues. The chain's CDR3 is CAGSEGQGASTGELFF. The CDR3 coding sequence is TGCGCCGGCAGCGAAGGACAGGGGGCAAGCACCGGGGAGCTGTTTTTT.

Only a few counts were recorded for this clonotype. This sequence joins TRBV4-3 and TRBJ2-7; the D is unclear. Germline V gene sequence: CDR1 LGHNA, CDR2 YSLEER. This CDR3 spans 13 amino acids. The V gene lost 3 bases and the J gene lost 6 bases, with 12 bases spanning the gap. The CDR3 bases are TGCGCCAGCAGCCAGATGGTGGAGCGCGAGCAGTACTTC. It is translated as CASSQMVEREQYF.

The J gene is TRBJ2-5, the V gene TRBV2; D may be TRBD1 (5 bases). The J call is uncertain, as TRBJ2-1 better fits the DNA end. Germline CDR1 and CDR2: SNHLY and FYNNEI. The CDR3 is 12 amino acids. In DNA form, the CDR3 reads TGTGCCAGCAGGTCAGACAGTAATGAGCAGTTCTTC. Translation gives CASRSDSNEQFF.

The chain is built from TRBV3-1 and TRBJ2-2; D remains unclear. From germline, CDR1 is LGHDT and CDR2 YNNKEL (reference sequence). Trimming took 5 bases from V and 0 from J, leaving 10 bases between them. The CDR3 is 15 residues long. CDR3 protein: CASSARGANTGELFF. As DNA, the CDR3 is TGTGCCAGCAGCGCCCGAGGCGCGAACACCGGGGAGCTGTTTTTT.

CDR3: CASSPGWGEQFF. The CDR3 coding sequence is TGTGCCAGCAGCCCTGGGTGGGGTGAGCAGTTCTTC. The chain is built from TRBV5-5 and TRBJ2-5, with unresolved D. The J call is in doubt because the DNA end fits TRBJ2-1 better. This CDR3 is built from 12 residues. CDR1 is SGHKS and CDR2 is YYEKEE in the germline V gene (reference sequence).

This chain connects TRBV7-9 to TRBJ1-3; TRBD1 matches at 8 bases. The CDR3 is 15 residues long. With 5 bases clipped from V and 0 bases from J, the junction kept 3 bases outside the gene matches. Germline V gene lookup returns CDR1 SEHNR and CDR2 FQNEAQ (reference sequence). The CDR3 here is CASSRTGTSGNTIYF. DNA of the CDR3: TGTGCCAGCAGCCGGACAGGGACCTCTGGAAACACCATATATTTT.

This clonotype was picked up one time. V is TRBV29-1 and J is TRBJ1-1, with D unresolved. Trimming left V 8 bases short and J 4 bases short, with 17 bases between. CDR3 length: 13 residues. CDR1 is SQVTM, CDR2 ANQGSEA, per germline. CDR3 bases: TGCAGCCCTGTTTCACCTTTAGGCACTGAAGCTTTCTTT. Protein: CSPVSPLGTEAFF.

The V call is TRBV20-1, the J call TRBJ1-2; TRBD1 might be the D (6 bases). Germline-derived CDR1 and CDR2 are DFQATT and SNEGSKA (reference sequence). V lost 0 bases to trimming and J lost 3 bases, with 17 bases between them. The CDR3 runs to 16 residues. The CDR3 loop is CSARDTTGKLDYGYTF. CDR3 sequence (DNA): TGCAGTGCTAGAGATACTACAGGGAAGTTGGACTATGGCTACACCTTC.

Only a few counts were recorded for this clonotype. V is TRBV20-1 and J is TRBJ1-1; D is ambiguous. The CDR3 totals 16 residues. The V end lost 0 bases, the J end lost 4 bases, and 18 bases lay between the germline ends. In germline, CDR1 is DFQATT, CDR2 SNEGSKA (reference sequence). The DNA of the CDR3 is TGCAGTGCTAGAGATTTATCGACGGTTCGGAGCACTGAAGCTTTCTTT. Its protein product is CSARDLSTVRSTEAFF.

The J gene is TRBJ2-3, the V gene TRBV20-1; a weak D match, TRBD2 (6 bases). The CDR3 is made up of 15 amino acids. V was cut by 6 bases and J by 2 bases, with 18 bases left in between. In germline, CDR1 is DFQATT, CDR2 SNEGSKA (reference sequence). CDR3 protein: CSAQGWRENTDTQYF. CDR3 nucleotides: TGCAGTGCCCAGGGATGGCGGGAAAACACAGATACGCAGTATTTT.

This clonotype was seen a handful of times. The chain has TRBV3-1 and TRBJ2-5; D perhaps matches TRBD1 (6 bases). The closer fit of TRBJ2-7 to the DNA end suggests the J call may be wrong. The germline V gene has CDR1 LGHDT and CDR2 YNNKEL (reference sequence). This CDR3 spans 12 amino acids. The CDR3 DNA reads TGTGCCAGCAGCCAGGGACAATACGAGCAGTACTTC. It encodes CASSQGQYEQYF.

This clonotype came up many times. This chain joins TRBV5-1 and TRBJ1-4, with D maybe TRBD1 (5 bases). The CDR3 has 14 amino acids. With 1 base removed from V and 5 bases from J, the gap between germline ends came to 9 bases. Germline V CDR1 and CDR2: SGHRS, YFSETQ. CDR3 in amino acids: CASSLIGTNEKLFF. The CDR3 nucleotides read TGCGCCAGCAGCTTGATCGGGACCAATGAAAAACTGTTTTTT.

This clonotype has just a few counts. The chain carries TRBV12-3 or TRBV12-4 and TRBJ2-3, with TRBD2 matching over 8 bases. The CDR3 has 14 residues. V was pared by 10 bases and J by 2 bases, with 8 bases of the junction left unmatched. The CDR3 sequence is CAITGTSYTDTQYF. The CDR3 DNA reads as TGTGCCATAACCGGGACTAGTTACACAGATACGCAGTATTTT.

This clonotype was recorded many times. The J gene is TRBJ2-7, the V gene TRBV20-1, with TRBD2 as a possible D gene (7 bases). The CDR3 runs to 13 residues. V dropped 6 bases and J dropped 4 bases, with 16 bases sitting between them. Germline CDR1 DFQATT, CDR2 SNEGSKA (reference sequence). This CDR3 is CSAPEGGSYEQYF. The CDR3 bases are TGCAGTGCACCGGAGGGGGGGAGTTACGAGCAGTACTTC.

The rearrangement uses TRBV12-3 or TRBV12-4 and TRBJ2-1; D may match TRBD1 or TRBD2 (5 bases each). The ends were cut back, 2 bases at V and 5 bases at J, with 19 bases in the middle. The CDR3 sequence is 17 residues long. The CDR3 DNA reads TGTGCCAGCAGTTTATCGATCTACCGGGACGGGGACAATGAGCAGTTCTTC. Translation: CASSLSIYRDGDNEQFF.

This clonotype has a handful of counts. V is TRBV4-2 and J is TRBJ2-4, with a weak D call TRBD1 (6 bases). Germline V gene sequence: CDR1 LGHNA, CDR2 YNFKEQ. V was cut by 9 bases and J by 3 bases, with 15 bases left in between. CDR3 length equals 14 residues. CDR3 nucleotide sequence: TGTGCCAGGTGCCTTCGGGACATCAAAAACATTCAGTACTTC. Residues: CARCLRDIKNIQYF.

The J gene is TRBJ1-5, the V gene TRBV10-3; D is unresolved. Deletions cut 3 bases from V and 2 bases from J, with 11 bases between. In germline, CDR1 is ENHRY, CDR2 SYGVKD. This CDR3 comprises 15 residues. The CDR3 loop is CAISDSRIRNQPQHF. The CDR3 coding sequence is TGTGCCATCAGTGATTCCAGGATCCGCAATCAGCCCCAGCATTTT.

V gene TRBV29-1 combines with J gene TRBJ1-2; no clear D. V lost 3 bases to trimming and J lost 5 bases, with 19 bases between them. This CDR3 spans 15 amino acids. Germline V gives CDR1 SQVTM, CDR2 ANQGSEA. CDR3 residues: CSVDNWARSQYGYTF. DNA for the CDR3: TGCAGCGTTGATAATTGGGCCAGGTCCCAATATGGCTACACCTTC.

This clonotype was counted between two and nine times. The chain joins TRBV6-2 or TRBV6-3 to TRBJ1-2; D ambiguous. The CDR3 covers 11 residues. The V gene's germline CDR1 is MNHEY and CDR2 SVGEGT. Trimming cost V 3 bases and J 9 bases, with 8 bases left between them. CDR3 residues: CASSYWGSYTF. The CDR3 DNA reads TGTGCCAGCAGTTATTGGGGAAGCTACACCTTC.

This clonotype was found a few times. The chain recombines TRBV5-1 with TRBJ2-5; the D gene is possibly TRBD1 (6 bases). This CDR3 is built from 14 residues. Deletions cut 4 bases from V and 3 bases from J, with 13 bases between. The germline CDR1 and CDR2 sequences are SGHRS and YFSETQ. The CDR3 protein is CASSLQGPEETQYF. The CDR3 DNA reads as TGCGCCAGCAGCCTACAGGGTCCCGAAGAGACCCAGTACTTC.